This T cell receptor (beta chain) was sequenced for a study of CD8+CD57+ T cells in acquired aplastic anemia. Study background: Sorted CD4+ and CD8+ cells gave an average of about 3 ug of DNA. Roughly 10.8 million reads were obtained on average for healthy donor CD4+ cells. Notes on the study in general: Sharing between patients and controls was observed for twenty-nine CD8+ CDR3 sequences.

Researchers used genomic DNA as the template to profile TCR beta VDJ and CDR3. TCRdb itself ran the reads through MiXCR, one entry per CDR3 protein. The sample shows 90,000 to 120,000 distinct CDR3 sequences, approximately 48% of them seen only once. This clonotype was counted at least ten times. Antigen unknown. Germline V gene lookup returns CDR1 LGHDT and CDR2 YNNKEL (reference sequence). The CDR3 extends over 13 amino acids. Deletions cut 6 bases from V and 3 bases from J, with 11 bases between. The V call is TRBV3-1, the J call TRBJ2-5; a weak D match, TRBD1 (6 bases). This sequence originates from a human donor in good health, serving as a control. The sequenced sample consisted of sorted CD4+, CD8+, or CD8+CD57+ T cells (not recorded which) from PBMCs. CDR3 loop: CASSETGEETQYF. DNA for the CDR3: TGTGCCAGCAGTGAGACAGGAGAAGAGACCCAGTACTTC.